The 18 T cell receptor beta chains presented below share a single source sample, sequenced in a study of CD8 T cells in ankylosing spondylitis. TCRdb re-called the 5' RACE reads through MiXCR, storing one row per CDR3 protein. The table shows about 150,000 distinct CDR3 sequences, with approximately 10% occurring only once. Sequenced sample: blood, either unsorted or a sorted T cell fraction (not recorded which). The receptors were sampled from a female donor with ankylosing spondylitis or in good health (not recorded which).

The chain joins TRBV29-1 to TRBJ1-3; D is unclear. Trimming took 4 bases from V and 0 from J, leaving 13 bases between them. CDR3 length: 15 amino acids. Germline CDR1 reads SQVTM; CDR2 reads ANQGSEA. The CDR3 DNA sequence: TGCAGCGTTGCGGAGACCGTATACTCTGGAAACACCATATATTTT. This codes for CSVAETVYSGNTIYF.

The sample holds a few counts of this clonotype. The rearrangement joins TRBV20-1 to TRBJ1-2; 7 bases align to TRBD1. V dropped 6 bases and J dropped 7; count of bases not matched to a gene: 8. Germline-derived CDR1 and CDR2 are DFQATT and SNEGSKA (reference sequence). This CDR3 has 12 residues. The CDR3 DNA reads TGCAGTGCAGGACAGGCTTCATCTGGCTACACCTTC. As protein: CSAGQASSGYTF.

This clonotype was counted at least ten times. V and J are TRBV20-1 and TRBJ2-1; 11 nucleotides align to TRBD2. The V gene end was trimmed by 1 base and the J gene end by 3 bases; junction bases not matched to a gene: 5. Per germline, CDR1 DFQATT and CDR2 SNEGSKA (reference sequence). This CDR3 is 16 amino acids long. The CDR3 loop reads CSARAYTSGSYNEQFF. As DNA, the CDR3 is TGCAGTGCTAGAGCCTACACTAGCGGGAGCTACAATGAGCAGTTCTTC.

The chain uses TRBV7-6 and TRBJ2-7; D unresolved. The CDR3 is 14 residues long. The germline gives CDR1 SGHVS, CDR2 FNYEAQ. The V end lost 3 bases, the J end lost 1 base, and 10 bases lay between the germline ends. CDR3 sequence (DNA): TGTGCCAGCAGCTTCCTAGACGGATCCTACGAGCAGTACTTC. It encodes CASSFLDGSYEQYF.

This clonotype was observed at least ten times. The V and J genes are TRBV27 and TRBJ1-1; D is unclear. Trimming took 4 bases from V and 0 from J, leaving 6 bases between them. This CDR3 is 13 amino acids long. Germline V gene data show CDR1 as MNHEY and CDR2 as SMNVEV (reference sequence). DNA for the CDR3: TGTGCCAGCAGTTGGAGCGTGAACACTGAAGCTTTCTTT. Translating gives CASSWSVNTEAFF.

Ten or more counts support this clonotype. J is TRBJ2-7 and V is TRBV20-1, with 7 nucleotides matching TRBD2. From germline, CDR1 is DFQATT and CDR2 SNEGSKA (reference sequence). This CDR3 has 13 residues. Trimming at V came to 3 bases and at J to 2 bases, leaving 4 bases not matched to a gene. The CDR3: CSASGRTTYEQYF. The CDR3 region has the DNA TGCAGTGCTAGCGGGAGGACTACCTACGAGCAGTACTTC.

This clonotype was seen only a few times. The chain joins TRBV7-2 to TRBJ2-2; 7 nucleotides match TRBD2. Germline V gene lookup returns CDR1 SGHTA and CDR2 FQGNSA. This CDR3 has 16 residues. The V and J ends lost 1 base and 4 bases, in that order; junction bases with no gene match: 6. Written as DNA, the CDR3 is TGTGCCAGCAGCTTAGGCCTAGCGGCGGGCACCGGGGAGCTGTTTTTT. It translates to CASSLGLAAGTGELFF.

This clonotype was detected ten times or more. V is TRBV12-3 or TRBV12-4 and J is TRBJ2-3; 7 positions agree with TRBD2. With V trimmed by 3 bases and J by 5 bases, 8 bases remained unmatched. This CDR3 is 15 amino acids long. In DNA form, the CDR3 reads TGTGCCAGCAGTTTTCGCCCCGGGGGGATAGATACGCAGTATTTT. Translation: CASSFRPGGIDTQYF.

This clonotype was counted ten times or more. J is TRBJ2-1 and V is TRBV12-3 or TRBV12-4; D not certain. V was clipped by 2 bases and J by 0 bases, with 8 bases between them. This CDR3 has 15 residues. Here the CDR3 reads CASSLSVSSYNEQFF. The DNA of the CDR3 is TGTGCCAGCAGTTTATCGGTCTCCTCCTACAATGAGCAGTTCTTC.

This clonotype was observed at least ten times. The chain joins TRBV5-1 to TRBJ2-1; D is uncertain. The germline CDR1 and CDR2 sequences are SGHRS and YFSETQ. This CDR3 is built from 14 residues. Trimming cost V 3 bases and J 7 bases, with 14 bases left between them. CDR3 protein: CASSWAERMNEQFF. DNA of the CDR3: TGCGCCAGCAGCTGGGCCGAAAGGATGAATGAGCAGTTCTTC.

This clonotype was seen many times. The chain uses TRBV5-1 and TRBJ2-2; 8 bases are a match to TRBD1. The germline CDR1 and CDR2 sequences are SGHRS and YFSETQ. The CDR3 loop spans 15 amino acids. Trimming at V came to 4 bases and at J to 6 bases, leaving 8 bases not matched to a gene. CDR3 protein: CASSGGTGPPGELFF. The CDR3 coding sequence is TGCGCCAGCAGCGGGGGGACAGGTCCCCCCGGGGAGCTGTTTTTT.

This clonotype was seen at least ten times. The J gene is TRBJ2-7, the V gene TRBV5-1, with D perhaps matching TRBD2 (5 bases). This CDR3 region has 16 residues. Trimming cost V 0 bases and J 7 bases, with 20 bases left between them. Germline CDR1 is SGHRS and CDR2 is YFSETQ. The CDR3 region is CASSLEGGPLTGEQYF. The DNA of the CDR3 is TGCGCCAGCAGCTTGGAGGGCGGGCCCCTAACTGGAGAGCAGTACTTC.

This clonotype has a handful of counts. V and J are TRBV6-1 and TRBJ2-3; 10 positions match TRBD2. There are 18 residues in the CDR3. V was clipped by 6 bases and J by 6 bases; unmatched bases: 18. Germline values: CDR1 MNHNS, CDR2 SASEGT. Written as DNA, the CDR3 is TGTGCCAGCAGCCCGGGTAGAACAGCGGGGGGGGAGCTTGATACGCAGTATTTT. It specifies CASSPGRTAGGELDTQYF.

This clonotype was observed at least ten times. V and J are TRBV11-2 and TRBJ2-7; no clear D gene. The CDR3 is 13 amino acids. Germline values: CDR1 SGHAT, CDR2 FQNNGV. V was clipped by 1 base and J by 9 bases, with 13 bases between them. This chain's CDR3 is CASSLGLQSRQYF. Written as DNA, the CDR3 is TGTGCCAGCAGCTTAGGACTTCAGTCGCGGCAGTACTTC.

This clonotype was detected ten times or more. J is TRBJ2-3 and V is TRBV6-1; D is possibly TRBD1 (6 bases). V lost 5 bases and J 2 bases, leaving 11 bases between the germline ends. Germline V lookup: CDR1 MNHNS, CDR2 SASEGT. The CDR3 consists of 14 residues. The DNA of the CDR3 is TGTGCCAGCAGTAATGGGGGCGACACAGATACGCAGTATTTT. Amino acids: CASSNGGDTDTQYF.

At least ten counts were recorded for this clonotype. The chain links TRBV7-7 to TRBJ2-2, with TRBD1 as a possible D gene (6 bases). The CDR3 is 17 amino acids. Germline CDR1 reads SSHAT; CDR2 reads FNYEAQ (reference sequence). Trimming stripped 5 bases from V and 2 bases from J, with 18 bases between. CDR3 sequence reads: CASSRSPRGINTGELFF. In DNA form, the CDR3 reads TGTGCCAGCAGCAGAAGTCCCAGGGGAATCAACACCGGGGAGCTGTTTTTT.

Judged by abundance, this clonotype is medium-sized (0.01 to 0.1%). The chain uses TRBV5-8 and TRBJ2-3; D ambiguous. In germline, CDR1 is SGHTS, CDR2 YDEGEE. The CDR3 runs to 17 residues. Trimming cost V 2 bases and J 2 bases, with 18 bases left between them. CDR3 nucleotides: TGTGCCAGCAGCTTTGGGATGGAGCTCACAGACACAGATACGCAGTATTTT. Translating gives CASSFGMELTDTDTQYF.

This clonotype was observed many times. The gene calls are TRBV11-2 and TRBJ2-3; 10 positions match TRBD1. Germline trimming cut 5 bases from V and 1 base from J; bases unmatched to any gene: 6. Germline V gives CDR1 SGHAT, CDR2 FQNNGV. This CDR3 has 16 residues. This chain's CDR3 is CASSPGQGKGTDTQYF. The CDR3 region has the DNA TGTGCCAGCAGCCCGGGACAGGGGAAGGGCACAGATACGCAGTATTTT.